The 27 T cell receptor beta chains below were found in one sample sequenced in a study of blood T cell repertoires in COVID-19. Data came from immunoSEQ multiplex PCR; TCRdb stores just in-frame clones and leaves some out. The sample consists of hundreds of thousands of clones, about nine tenths of them appearing once. The source material was peripheral blood. These receptors all stem from a woman aged 50 to 60 with COVID-19, enrolled during active disease.

The genes are TRBV5-4 and TRBJ1-4; TRBD1 matches at 7 bases. There are 14 residues in the CDR3. The V gene end was trimmed by 0 bases and the J gene end by 5 bases; junction bases not matched to a gene: 1. Germline CDR1 SGHNT, CDR2 YYREEE (reference sequence). The CDR3 nucleotides are TGTGCCAGCAGCTTGGGACAGGGCAATGAAAAACTGTTTTTT. Translated, it gives CASSLGQGNEKLFF.

The V gene is TRBV4-1, the J gene TRBJ1-6; the D gene is possibly TRBD1 (5 bases). CDR1 is MGHRA and CDR2 is YSYEKL in the germline V gene. This CDR3 has 16 residues. V lost 1 base and J lost 6, with 13 bases in between. The CDR3 region has the DNA TGCGCCAGCAGCCAAGTTATTAGGGGAGGTAATTCACCCCTCCACTTT. Its translation: CASSQVIRGGNSPLHF.

The chain uses TRBV6-5 and TRBJ1-6; 8 bases agree with TRBD1. CDR3 length equals 16 residues. Trimming took 4 bases from V and 3 from J; bases not matched to a gene: 5. Germline CDR1 is MNHEY and CDR2 is SVGAGI. DNA of the CDR3: TGTGCCAGCAGTTCACAGGACAGGGTCTATAATTCACCCCTCCACTTT. Protein product: CASSSQDRVYNSPLHF.

The V and J genes are TRBV2 and TRBJ2-7, with D tentatively TRBD2 (6 bases). The CDR3 is 12 residues long. CDR1 and CDR2 from the germline V gene are SNHLY and FYNNEI. Trimming took off 3 bases at V and 6 bases at J, with 9 bases between the two ends. The CDR3 nucleotides read TGTGCCAGCAGTGAGCGGGAACCCGAGCAGTACTTC. Its protein product is CASSEREPEQYF.

V gene TRBV10-3 combines with J gene TRBJ1-6; 7 bases are shared with TRBD1. The V gene's germline CDR1 is ENHRY and CDR2 SYGVKD. The CDR3 is 13 residues long. The J segment lost 10 bases and the V segment lost 8 bases, leaving 8 bases of the junction unmatched. DNA for the CDR3: TGTGCCATCTCGGACAGGTCCGGGTCACCCCTCCACTTT. The encoded protein is CAISDRSGSPLHF.

The CDR3 reads CASSESGQLMNTEAFF. The CDR3 DNA sequence: TGCGCCAGCAGTGAGTCTGGACAGCTTATGAACACTGAAGCTTTCTTT. The V gene is TRBV10-1, the J gene TRBJ1-1; D possibly corresponds to TRBD1 (6 bases). CDR3 length: 16 residues. Trimming took off 0 bases at V and 0 bases at J, with 11 bases between the two ends. Per the germline V gene, CDR1 is WNHNN and CDR2 is SYGVQD (reference sequence).

The chain is built from TRBV19 and TRBJ1-4, with 7 bases aligning to TRBD1. The germline gives CDR1 LNHDA, CDR2 SQIVND (reference sequence). With V trimmed by 1 base and J by 7 bases, 3 bases remained unmatched. This CDR3 spans 14 amino acids. CDR3 sequence reads: CASSIGTGREKLFF. The CDR3 region has the DNA TGTGCCAGTAGTATAGGGACAGGCCGTGAAAAACTGTTTTTT.

The chain combines TRBV24-1 with TRBJ1-5; the D is unclear. Germline V lookup: CDR1 KGHDR, CDR2 SFDVKD. V lost 3 bases, J lost 5 bases, and 10 bases lay in between. There are 14 residues in the CDR3. CDR3 bases: TGTGCCACCAGTGATGGGAGTTCCCATCAGCCCCAGCATTTT. This encodes CATSDGSSHQPQHF.

The chain employs TRBV19 and TRBJ1-4, with D uncertain. The CDR3 loop spans 15 amino acids. Germline CDR1 is LNHDA and CDR2 is SQIVND (reference sequence). V dropped 3 bases and J dropped 0 bases, with 8 bases sitting between them. The CDR3 DNA reads TGTGCCAGTAGTATGATCGGGGCAACTAATGAAAAACTGTTTTTT. Protein sequence: CASSMIGATNEKLFF.

The V gene is TRBV29-1, the J gene TRBJ1-1, with 8 bases matching TRBD1. The CDR3 sequence is 12 residues long. Germline V lookup: CDR1 SQVTM, CDR2 ANQGSEA. V dropped 7 bases and J dropped 5; count of bases not matched to a gene: 6. The DNA for the CDR3 is TGCAGCGCTAGACAGGGGAATACTGAAGCTTTCTTT. Its translation: CSARQGNTEAFF.

This chain joins TRBV5-1 and TRBJ2-2; the match to TRBD1 covers 10 bases. CDR3 length equals 15 residues. Looked up from germline, CDR1 is SGHRS and CDR2 is YFSETQ. V dropped 2 bases and J dropped 4; count of bases not matched to a gene: 2. Here the CDR3 reads CASSLRTGGTGELFF. The CDR3, as DNA: TGCGCCAGCAGCTTACGGACAGGGGGCACCGGGGAGCTGTTTTTT.

This chain joins TRBV12-3 or TRBV12-4 and TRBJ1-2; D perhaps matches TRBD1 (5 bases). Trimming took off 4 bases at V and 10 bases at J, with 10 bases between the two ends. This CDR3 spans 11 amino acids. CDR3 DNA sequence: TGTGCCAGCAGTTACAGGTCTGACTACACCTTC. It translates to CASSYRSDYTF.

This clone has a handful of counts. The chain has TRBV9 and TRBJ1-3; TRBD1 aligns across 7 bases. The CDR3 covers 19 residues. Germline V gene sequence: CDR1 SGDLS, CDR2 YYNGEE. Trimming took 4 bases from V and 0 from J; bases not matched to a gene: 16. The chain's CDR3 is CASSPTGQRWGTSGNTIYF. Written as DNA, the CDR3 is TGTGCCAGCAGCCCAACGGGACAGCGCTGGGGTACCTCTGGAAACACCATATATTTT.

This clone was detected only once. The gene calls are TRBV19 and TRBJ2-1, with 9 bases identical to TRBD1. V lost 5 bases to trimming and J lost 8 bases; unmatched junction nucleotides: 7. In germline, CDR1 is LNHDA, CDR2 SQIVND (reference sequence). The CDR3 is 14 amino acids. DNA for the CDR3: TGTGCCAGTAGTCTAGGGACAGGGAGGCATGAGCAGTTCTTC. Translating gives CASSLGTGRHEQFF.

The rearrangement uses TRBV7-8 and TRBJ2-1; D unresolved. This CDR3 has 17 residues. The germline V and J ends were trimmed by 5 bases and 2 bases, with 19 bases remaining between them. Germline loops: CDR1 SGHVS, CDR2 FQNEAQ. CDR3 sequence (DNA): TGTGCCAGCAGCCCAGACGTAGCCACTCTCCCCTACAATGAGCAGTTCTTC. It encodes CASSPDVATLPYNEQFF.

CDR3 residues: CAISGQGDGQPQHF. CDR3 in DNA: TGTGCCATCAGTGGACAGGGGGATGGTCAGCCCCAGCATTTT. The V and J genes are TRBV10-3 and TRBJ1-5, with TRBD1 matching over 9 bases. The CDR3 covers 14 residues. V shed 4 bases, J shed 6 bases, and the junction held 4 bases outside the gene matches. CDR1 is ENHRY, CDR2 SYGVKD, per germline.

A single count supports this clone. The chain couples TRBV10-1 to TRBJ2-7, with TRBD1 identical over 9 bases. Germline V gene lookup returns CDR1 WNHNN and CDR2 SYGVQD (reference sequence). J was trimmed by 0 bases and V by 6 bases; bases with no gene match: 6. The CDR3 covers 15 residues. The CDR3 reads CASSAGTGSSYEQYF. In DNA, the CDR3 is TGCGCCAGCAGCGCTGGGACAGGGAGCTCCTACGAGCAGTACTTC.

The chain employs TRBV5-4 and TRBJ2-7; no reliable D call. Germline lookup yields CDR1 SGHNT and CDR2 YYREEE (reference sequence). Trimming shortened V by 0 bases and J by 5 bases, and 15 bases separated the two germline ends. This CDR3 comprises 15 residues. CDR3 DNA sequence: TGTGCCAGCAGCTTGGGGCCTCAGGCTTCCGACGAGCAGTACTTC. The encoded protein is CASSLGPQASDEQYF.

This chain joins TRBV5-6 and TRBJ1-5; D remains unclear. This CDR3 has 16 residues. The V end was cut by 2 bases, the J end by 5 bases, with 17 bases between. Germline loops: CDR1 SGHDT, CDR2 YYEEEE. The CDR3 loop is CASSFKGRGPDQPQHF. CDR3 DNA: TGTGCCAGCAGCTTTAAGGGCCGAGGGCCAGATCAGCCCCAGCATTTT.

The rearrangement joins TRBV5-1 to TRBJ2-6, with no clear D. CDR3 length: 17 residues. The germline V gene has CDR1 SGHRS and CDR2 YFSETQ. V lost 2 bases to trimming and J lost 0 bases, with 12 bases between them. The CDR3 nucleotides read TGCGCCAGCAGCTTATATCCTCATAGCTCTGGGGCCAACGTCCTGACTTTC. It specifies CASSLYPHSSGANVLTF.

The chain employs TRBV5-6 and TRBJ1-2; D uncertain. Germline V gene sequence: CDR1 SGHDT, CDR2 YYEEEE. The V end was cut by 2 bases, the J end by 0 bases, with 8 bases between. The CDR3 is made up of 14 amino acids. In nucleotides, the CDR3 is TGTGCCAGCAGCTTCTCTGCGGCTAACTATGGCTACACCTTC. This gives the protein CASSFSAANYGYTF. The entire variable domain, with the rest obtained from reference TRBV5-6 and TRBJ1-2, is as follows: DAGVTQSPTHLIKTRGQQVTLRCSPKSGHDTVSWYQQALGQGPQFIFQYYEEEERQRGNFPDRFSGHQFPNYSSELNVNALLLGDSALYLCASSFSAANYGYTFGSGTRLTVV.

As to this clone: Other DNA sequences from this sample encode an identical CDR3 as well. The rearrangement uses TRBV7-9 and TRBJ1-5, with 8 nucleotides matching TRBD1. In germline, CDR1 is SEHNR, CDR2 FQNEAQ (reference sequence). The CDR3 has 14 residues. J was trimmed by 4 bases and V by 3 bases; bases with no gene match: 2. CDR3 protein: CASSFGDRNQPQHF. The CDR3, as DNA: TGTGCCAGCAGCTTCGGGGACAGGAATCAGCCCCAGCATTTT.

The genes are TRBV12-3 or TRBV12-4 and TRBJ2-5, with a tentative D call TRBD2 (6 bases). The CDR3 sequence is 13 residues long. With 7 bases removed from V and 1 base from J, the gap between germline ends came to 10 bases. This CDR3 reads CASNRGGQETQYF. The CDR3 nucleotides read TGTGCCAGCAATCGGGGAGGCCAAGAGACCCAGTACTTC.

The V and J genes are TRBV29-1 and TRBJ1-1; TRBD1 matches 11 bases. CDR3 length: 15 amino acids. Germline CDR1 is SQVTM and CDR2 is ANQGSEA. Unmatched junction bases numbered 8, after V lost 7 bases and J lost 1 base. CDR3: CSARDRGLRNTEAFF. The DNA of the CDR3 is TGCAGCGCCAGGGACAGGGGGTTAAGGAACACTGAAGCTTTCTTT.

The V and J genes are TRBV5-6 and TRBJ2-7; TRBD2 aligns across 8 bases. V shed 4 bases and J 4 bases; nucleotides not matched to a gene: 7. The V gene's germline CDR1 is SGHDT and CDR2 YYEEEE. This CDR3 has 14 amino acids. CDR3 DNA sequence: TGTGCCAGCAGCCCGGGGGGGGGCTGGTACGAGCAGTACTTC. Its translation: CASSPGGGWYEQYF.

The chain has TRBV13 and TRBJ1-1, with D possibly being TRBD1 (6 bases). Germline assignment: CDR1 PRHDT and CDR2 FYEKMQ (reference sequence). Trimming stripped 0 bases from V and 4 bases from J, with 12 bases between. The CDR3 is made up of 15 amino acids. The CDR3 sequence: CASSLGGGAGTEAFF. CDR3 sequence (DNA): TGTGCCAGCAGCTTAGGAGGGGGGGCAGGCACTGAAGCTTTCTTT.

The chain uses TRBV24-1 and TRBJ2-1, with 7 nucleotides matching TRBD2. There are 17 residues in the CDR3. V gave up 1 base and J gave up 9 bases; unmatched junction bases: 14. In germline, CDR1 is KGHDR, CDR2 SFDVKD. The CDR3 loop reads CATSDLSSGVAVGEQFF. The CDR3 nucleotides are TGTGCCACCAGTGATTTATCAAGCGGGGTGGCCGTTGGTGAGCAGTTCTTC.